The entry below gives a single TCR beta chain sequence along with its context. According to the study, TCR beta libraries were built with iRepertoire HTBI primers and CDR3-region Arm-PCR. In TCRdb, the multiplex PCR reads were re-called with MiXCR into one record per CDR3 protein. Of about half a million distinct CDR3 sequences listed, around 12% were seen once; the top ten hold roughly 9.3%. The data are from a study of regulatory T cells in long-lasting Graves disease. Time point meaning: newly diagnosed GD, antithyroid drugs for less than 3 months. RNA isolated from PBMCs was used to make the TCR library. J was trimmed by 0 bases and V by 0 bases; bases with no gene match: 3. The CDR3 contains 17 residues. CDR1 is LGHNA and CDR2 is YNFKEQ in the germline V gene. The same sample was also studied in work on T cells in Graves' hyperthyroidism and ophthalmopathy.

This TCR was recovered from a woman aged 25 to 39 with Graves disease. The sample here was peripheral blood mononuclear cells (PBMCs), taken at new diagnosis, from a patient treated with antithyroid drugs. This chain connects TRBV4-2 to TRBJ2-1; 9 bases fit TRBD2. The CDR3 here is CASSQESSGSSYNEQFF. Here the CDR3 DNA reads TGTGCCAGCAGCCAAGAGAGTAGCGGGAGCTCCTACAATGAGCAGTTCTTC.